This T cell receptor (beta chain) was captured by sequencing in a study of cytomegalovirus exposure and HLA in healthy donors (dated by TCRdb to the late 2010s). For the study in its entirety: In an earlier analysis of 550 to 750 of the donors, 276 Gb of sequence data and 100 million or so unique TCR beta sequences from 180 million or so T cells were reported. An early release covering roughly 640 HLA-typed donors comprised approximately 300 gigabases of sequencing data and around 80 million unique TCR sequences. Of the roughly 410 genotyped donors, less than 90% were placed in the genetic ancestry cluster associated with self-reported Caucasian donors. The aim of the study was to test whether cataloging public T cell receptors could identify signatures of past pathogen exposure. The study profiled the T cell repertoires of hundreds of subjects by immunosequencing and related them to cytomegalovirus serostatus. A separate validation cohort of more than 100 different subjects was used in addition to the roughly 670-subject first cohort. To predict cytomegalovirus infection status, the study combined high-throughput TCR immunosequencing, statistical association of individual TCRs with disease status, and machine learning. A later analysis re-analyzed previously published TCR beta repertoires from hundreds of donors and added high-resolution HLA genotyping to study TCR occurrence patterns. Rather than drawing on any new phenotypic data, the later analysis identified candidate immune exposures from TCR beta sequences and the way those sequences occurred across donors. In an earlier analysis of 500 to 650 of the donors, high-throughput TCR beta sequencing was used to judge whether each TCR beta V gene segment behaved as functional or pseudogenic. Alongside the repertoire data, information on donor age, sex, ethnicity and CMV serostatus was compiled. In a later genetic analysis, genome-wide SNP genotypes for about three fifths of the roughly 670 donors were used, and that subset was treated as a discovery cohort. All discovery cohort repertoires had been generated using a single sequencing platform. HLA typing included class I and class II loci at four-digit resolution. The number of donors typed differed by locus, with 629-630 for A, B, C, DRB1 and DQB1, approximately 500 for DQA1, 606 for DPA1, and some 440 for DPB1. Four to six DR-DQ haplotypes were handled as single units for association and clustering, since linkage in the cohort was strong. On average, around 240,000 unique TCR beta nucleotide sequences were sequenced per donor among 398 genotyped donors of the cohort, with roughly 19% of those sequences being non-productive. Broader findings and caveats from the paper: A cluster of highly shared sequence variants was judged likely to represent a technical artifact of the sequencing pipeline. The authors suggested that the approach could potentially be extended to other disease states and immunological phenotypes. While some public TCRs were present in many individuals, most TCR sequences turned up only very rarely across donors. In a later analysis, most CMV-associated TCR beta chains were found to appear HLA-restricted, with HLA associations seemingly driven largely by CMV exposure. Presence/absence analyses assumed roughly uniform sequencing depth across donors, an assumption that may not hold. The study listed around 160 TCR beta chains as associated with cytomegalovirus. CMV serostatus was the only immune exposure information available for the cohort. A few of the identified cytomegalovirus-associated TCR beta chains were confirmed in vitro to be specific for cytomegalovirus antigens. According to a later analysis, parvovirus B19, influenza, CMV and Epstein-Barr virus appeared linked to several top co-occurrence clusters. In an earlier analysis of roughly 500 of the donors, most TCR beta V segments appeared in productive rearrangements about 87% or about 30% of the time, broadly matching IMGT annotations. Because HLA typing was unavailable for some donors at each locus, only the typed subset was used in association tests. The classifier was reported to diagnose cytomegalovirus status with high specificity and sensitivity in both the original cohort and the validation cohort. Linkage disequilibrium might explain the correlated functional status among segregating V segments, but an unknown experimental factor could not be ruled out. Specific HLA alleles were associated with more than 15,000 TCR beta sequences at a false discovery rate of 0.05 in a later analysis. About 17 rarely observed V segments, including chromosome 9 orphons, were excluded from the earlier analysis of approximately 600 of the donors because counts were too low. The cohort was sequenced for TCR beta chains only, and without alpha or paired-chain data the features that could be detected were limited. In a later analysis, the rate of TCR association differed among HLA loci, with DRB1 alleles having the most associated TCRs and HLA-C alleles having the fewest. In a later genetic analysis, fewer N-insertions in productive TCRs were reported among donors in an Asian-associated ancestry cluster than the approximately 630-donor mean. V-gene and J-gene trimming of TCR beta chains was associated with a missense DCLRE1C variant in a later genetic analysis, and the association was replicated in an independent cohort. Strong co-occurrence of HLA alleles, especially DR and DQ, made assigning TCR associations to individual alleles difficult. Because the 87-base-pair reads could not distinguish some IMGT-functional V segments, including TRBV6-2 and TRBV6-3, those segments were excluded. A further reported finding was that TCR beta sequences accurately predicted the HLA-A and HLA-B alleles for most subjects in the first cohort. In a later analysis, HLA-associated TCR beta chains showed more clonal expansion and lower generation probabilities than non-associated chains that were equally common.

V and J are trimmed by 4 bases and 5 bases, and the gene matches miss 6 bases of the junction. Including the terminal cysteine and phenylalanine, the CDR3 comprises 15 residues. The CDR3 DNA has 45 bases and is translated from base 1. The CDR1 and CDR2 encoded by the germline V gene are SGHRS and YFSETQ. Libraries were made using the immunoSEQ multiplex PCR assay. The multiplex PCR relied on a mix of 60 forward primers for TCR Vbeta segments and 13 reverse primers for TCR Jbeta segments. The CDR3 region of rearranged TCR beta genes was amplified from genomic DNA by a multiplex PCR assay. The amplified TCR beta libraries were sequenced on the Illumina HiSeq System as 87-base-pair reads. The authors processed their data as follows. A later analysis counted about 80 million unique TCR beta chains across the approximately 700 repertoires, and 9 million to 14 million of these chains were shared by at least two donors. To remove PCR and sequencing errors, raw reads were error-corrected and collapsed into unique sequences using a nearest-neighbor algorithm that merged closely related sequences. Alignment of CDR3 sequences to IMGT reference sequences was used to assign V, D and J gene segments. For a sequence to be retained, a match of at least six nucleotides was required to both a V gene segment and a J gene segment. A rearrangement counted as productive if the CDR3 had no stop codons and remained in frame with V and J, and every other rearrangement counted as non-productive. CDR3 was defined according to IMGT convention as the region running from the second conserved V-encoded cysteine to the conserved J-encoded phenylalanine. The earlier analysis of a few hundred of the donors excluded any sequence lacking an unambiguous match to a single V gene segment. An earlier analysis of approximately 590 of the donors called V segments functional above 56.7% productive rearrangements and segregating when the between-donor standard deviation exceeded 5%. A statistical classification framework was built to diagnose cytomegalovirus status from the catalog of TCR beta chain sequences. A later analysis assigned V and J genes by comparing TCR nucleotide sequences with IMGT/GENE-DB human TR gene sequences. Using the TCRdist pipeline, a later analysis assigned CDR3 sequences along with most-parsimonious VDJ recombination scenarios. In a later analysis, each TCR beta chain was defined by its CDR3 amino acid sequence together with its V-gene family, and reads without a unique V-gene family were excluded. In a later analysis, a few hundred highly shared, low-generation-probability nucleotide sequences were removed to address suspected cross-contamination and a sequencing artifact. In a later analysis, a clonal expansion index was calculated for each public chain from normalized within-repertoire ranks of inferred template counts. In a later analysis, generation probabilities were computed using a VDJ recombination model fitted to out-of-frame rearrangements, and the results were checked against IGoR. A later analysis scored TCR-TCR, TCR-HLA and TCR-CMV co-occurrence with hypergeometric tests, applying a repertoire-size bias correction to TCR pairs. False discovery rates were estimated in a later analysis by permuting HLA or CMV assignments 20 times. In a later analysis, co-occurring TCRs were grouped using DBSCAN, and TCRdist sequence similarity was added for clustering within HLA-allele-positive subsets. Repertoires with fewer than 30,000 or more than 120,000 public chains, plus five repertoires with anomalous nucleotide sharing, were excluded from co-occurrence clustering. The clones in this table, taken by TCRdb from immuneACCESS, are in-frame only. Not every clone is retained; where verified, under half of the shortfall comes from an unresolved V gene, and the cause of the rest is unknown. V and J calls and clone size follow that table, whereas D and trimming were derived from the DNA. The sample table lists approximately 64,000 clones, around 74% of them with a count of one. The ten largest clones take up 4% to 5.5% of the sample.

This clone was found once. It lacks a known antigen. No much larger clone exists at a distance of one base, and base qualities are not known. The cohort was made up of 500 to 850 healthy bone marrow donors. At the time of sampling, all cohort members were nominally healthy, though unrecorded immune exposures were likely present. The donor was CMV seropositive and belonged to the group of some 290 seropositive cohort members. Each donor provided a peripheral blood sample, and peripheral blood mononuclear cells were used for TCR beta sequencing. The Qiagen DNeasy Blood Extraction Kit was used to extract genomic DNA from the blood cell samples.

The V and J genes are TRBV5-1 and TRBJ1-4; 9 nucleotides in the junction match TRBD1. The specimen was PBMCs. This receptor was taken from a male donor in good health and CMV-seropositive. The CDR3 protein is CASSLEGQGNEKLFF. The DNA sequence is TGCGCCAGCAGCCTGGAAGGACAGGGGAATGAAAAACTGTTTTTT.